This TCR beta chain was observed in a study of T cells in Graves' hyperthyroidism and ophthalmopathy. Regarding the study as a whole: It was a median roughly six months before onset that the model predicted ophthalmopathy.

The CDR3 is 16 residues long. The germline V gene has CDR1 SGHTA and CDR2 FQGNSA. J gave up 10 bases and V 3 bases, and 11 bases lay outside the gene matches. For the diagnoses, clinical symptoms, serum thyroxine and TRAb, thyroid ultrasound and orbital computed tomography were used. A note on this clonotype: Its specificity is unknown.

RNA transcripts yielded amplified TCR beta CDR3 regions. With the HTBI primer set, the TCR CDR3 went through a first round of RT-PCR. TCRdb passed the multiplex PCR reads through MiXCR, listing each CDR3 protein once. Here the sample spans 250,000 to 400,000 distinct CDR3 sequences, around 15% being singletons. The TCR sequence derives from a woman aged 40 to 55 with Graves' ophthalmopathy. The chain employs TRBV7-2 and TRBJ1-6; 8 nucleotides agree with TRBD1. Sequencing used blood. In nucleotides, the CDR3 is TGTGCCAGCAGCTTTCTCAGCTCAGGGGGCGCCTCACCCCTCCACTTT. Residues: CASSFLSSGGASPLHF. Based on the CDR3 plus reference TRBV7-2 and TRBJ1-6, the full variable domain is GAGVSQSPSNKVTEKGKDVELRCDPISGHTALYWYRQSLGQGLEFLIYFQGNSAPDKSGLPSDRFSAERTGGSVSTLTIQRTQQEDSAVYLCASSFLSSGGASPLHFGNGTRLTVT.